These 25 T cell receptor beta chains came from one sample sequenced in a study of cytomegalovirus exposure and HLA in healthy donors. The PCR contained 60 Vbeta and 13 Jbeta primers. Generated by immunoSEQ multiplex PCR, the TCRdb table keeps only in-frame clones and is missing some. The data hold around 140,000 clones, with about four fifths observed a single time. The material sequenced was PBMCs. These receptor sequences come from a male donor in good health and CMV-seronegative.

This clone showed up just a few times. The chain carries TRBV5-4 and TRBJ2-3, with 7 bases aligning to TRBD1. The V and J ends lost 4 bases and 0 bases, in that order; junction bases with no gene match: 8. Germline CDR1 reads SGHNT; CDR2 reads YYREEE (reference sequence). CDR3 size: 16 residues. The CDR3 spells CASSRGTVTSTDTQYF. CDR3 in DNA: TGTGCCAGCAGCCGTGGGACAGTCACTAGCACAGATACGCAGTATTTT.

The chain carries TRBV7-2 and TRBJ1-1, with 9 bases that match TRBD1. V gave up 5 bases and J gave up 5 bases; unmatched junction bases: 6. The CDR3 is 14 residues long. Germline-derived CDR1 and CDR2 are SGHTA and FQGNSA. CDR3 sequence: CASSTRQGGTEAFF. CDR3 sequence (DNA): TGTGCCAGCAGCACCCGACAGGGGGGTACTGAAGCTTTCTTT.

This chain joins TRBV9 and TRBJ2-7, with D maybe TRBD1 (7 bases). The germline V gene encodes CDR1 SGDLS and CDR2 YYNGEE. This CDR3 comprises 15 residues. The V gene lost 2 bases and the J gene lost 6 bases, with 18 bases spanning the gap. The CDR3 DNA reads as TGTGCCAGCAGCGTCGGAGGGGGCGTATCAAGCGAGCAGTACTTC. Its translation is CASSVGGGVSSEQYF.

The V gene is TRBV6-6, the J gene TRBJ1-6; D is possibly TRBD1 (6 bases). Germline V gene sequence: CDR1 MNHNY, CDR2 SVGAGI (reference sequence). The CDR3 is 14 residues long. V was cut by 5 bases and J by 8 bases, with 13 bases left in between. This CDR3 is CASSTQGRDSPLHF. The DNA for the CDR3 is TGTGCCAGCAGTACACAGGGTCGGGATTCACCCCTCCACTTT.

This chain uses TRBV18 with TRBJ2-1; D gene uncertain. V lost 2 bases to trimming and J lost 0 bases, with 11 bases between them. The CDR3 loop spans 16 amino acids. Germline loops: CDR1 KGHSH, CDR2 LQKENI. The CDR3 here is CASSPTTSSSYNEQFF. CDR3 nucleotides: TGTGCCAGCTCACCAACTACATCAAGCTCCTACAATGAGCAGTTCTTC.

J is TRBJ1-6 and V is TRBV30, with 10 nucleotides matching TRBD1. The CDR3 extends over 13 amino acids. The ends lost 3 bases at V and 7 bases at J; junction bases unmatched: 0. Germline CDR1 is GTSNPN and CDR2 is SVGIG (reference sequence). CDR3 DNA sequence: TGTGCCTGGAGGGGACAGGGGAATTCACCCCTCCACTTT. It specifies CAWRGQGNSPLHF.

The CDR3 DNA follows: TGCGCCAGCAGCGGGACTAGCGGGGGGAACACCGGGGAGCTGTTTTTT. As protein: CASSGTSGGNTGELFF. The chain recombines TRBV5-1 with TRBJ2-2, with 14 positions matching TRBD2. CDR3 length equals 16 residues. Germline-derived CDR1 and CDR2 are SGHRS and YFSETQ. J gave up 1 base and V 4 bases, and 0 bases lay outside the gene matches.

This clone appeared a single time. The V call is TRBV6-5, the J call TRBJ1-5; D is unresolved. The CDR3 totals 13 residues. Germline V gene data show CDR1 as MNHEY and CDR2 as SVGAGI. V shed 4 bases and J shed 5 bases, with 9 bases lying between them. The CDR3 DNA reads TGTGCCAGCAGTTCCCCGGGAGATCAGCCCCAGCATTTT. It encodes CASSSPGDQPQHF.

This chain links TRBV6-5 with TRBJ1-2; tentatively, D is TRBD1 (6 bases). The germline V and J ends were trimmed by 2 bases and 8 bases, with 21 bases remaining between them. The CDR3 extends over 16 amino acids. CDR1 is MNHEY and CDR2 is SVGAGI in the germline V gene. The CDR3 reads CASSYRSAGGVLGYTF. The CDR3 DNA is TGTGCCAGCAGTTACCGAAGCGCGGGGGGCGTGTTGGGCTACACCTTC.

The chain carries TRBV9 and TRBJ1-6; D gene ambiguous. Deletions cut 0 bases from V and 7 bases from J, with 8 bases between. The CDR3 covers 14 residues. In germline, CDR1 is SGDLS, CDR2 YYNGEE. CDR3 sequence (DNA): TGTGCCAGCAGCGTAGCAGCGACGAATTCACCCCTCCACTTT. As protein: CASSVAATNSPLHF.

This sequence joins TRBV6-5 and TRBJ2-5; 9 nucleotides agree with TRBD1. The CDR3 totals 15 residues. CDR1 is MNHEY and CDR2 is SVGAGI in the germline V gene. Unmatched junction bases numbered 11, after V lost 6 bases and J lost 6 bases. CDR3 DNA sequence: TGTGCCAGCAGGGTTGATACAGGGGGCTCGAAGACCCAGTACTTC. Translated: CASRVDTGGSKTQYF.

The gene calls are TRBV30 and TRBJ1-1; unclear D gene. The CDR3 sequence is 13 residues long. V gave up 1 base and J gave up 2 bases, with 8 bases separating them. Germline assignment: CDR1 GTSNPN and CDR2 SVGIG (reference sequence). CDR3 sequence reads: CAWSAGSNTEAFF. Written as DNA, the CDR3 is TGTGCCTGGAGTGCTGGGAGCAACACTGAAGCTTTCTTT.

The chain is built from TRBV4-2 and TRBJ2-3; 10 bases line up with TRBD2. V dropped 4 bases and J dropped 0; count of bases not matched to a gene: 10. Germline CDR1 and CDR2: LGHNA and YNFKEQ. The length of the CDR3 is 18 residues. The DNA for the CDR3 is TGTGCCAGCAGCCCAGGCAGCGGGGGGGCTCAGAGCACAGATACGCAGTATTTT. Protein sequence: CASSPGSGGAQSTDTQYF.

The chain is built from TRBV10-2 and TRBJ2-5, with 7 bases that match TRBD2. This CDR3 spans 14 amino acids. CDR1 WSHSY and CDR2 SAAADI come from the germline V gene. The V and J ends lost 5 bases and 7 bases, in that order; junction bases with no gene match: 10. CDR3 sequence (DNA): TGCGCCAGCAGTCGGACTGGGGAGGGAGGGACCCAGTACTTC. It encodes CASSRTGEGGTQYF.

The chain carries TRBV18 and TRBJ2-1; weak D call: TRBD2 (6 bases). Germline V gives CDR1 KGHSH, CDR2 LQKENI. V lost 5 bases, J lost 6 bases, and 8 bases lay in between. This CDR3 has 12 residues. CDR3 in DNA: TGTGCCAGCTCAAGAGCGGGCAATGAGCAGTTCTTC. Translation: CASSRAGNEQFF. Combining the CDR3 with reference TRBV18 and TRBJ2-1 gives the whole variable domain NAGVMQNPRHLVRRRGQEARLRCSPMKGHSHVYWYRQLPEEGLKFMVYLQKENIIDESGMPKERFSAEFPKEGPSILRIQQVVRGDSAAYFCASSRAGNEQFFGPGTRLTVL.

V usage is TRBV14 and J usage is TRBJ1-5; TRBD1 matches 11 bases. The CDR3 sequence is 17 residues long. V lost 8 bases, J lost 5 bases, and 14 bases stayed unmatched. The germline gives CDR1 SGHDN, CDR2 FVKESK. The CDR3 is CASPVGQGARRYQPQHF. The CDR3 region has the DNA TGTGCCAGCCCTGTCGGACAGGGGGCGAGACGGTATCAGCCCCAGCATTTT.

On this clone: The sample contains more than one DNA sequence encoding this CDR3. V usage is TRBV19 and J usage is TRBJ2-7; a possible D gene is TRBD2 (5 bases). The CDR3 runs 14 residues. Deletions cut 4 bases from V and 0 bases from J, with 10 bases between. Germline V gene lookup returns CDR1 LNHDA and CDR2 SQIVND (reference sequence). CDR3 protein: CASSSGGSSYEQYF. CDR3 DNA sequence: TGTGCCAGTAGTAGCGGTGGGAGCTCCTACGAGCAGTACTTC.

The gene calls are TRBV25-1 and TRBJ2-7, with D possibly matching TRBD2 (6 bases). Germline V gene sequence: CDR1 MGHDK, CDR2 SYGVNS. V was clipped by 9 bases and J by 3 bases, with 12 bases between them. The CDR3 extends over 12 amino acids. CDR3 residues: CARPGTFYEQYF. The CDR3 bases are TGTGCCAGGCCCGGGACTTTCTACGAGCAGTACTTC.

This clone was found once. The V and J genes are TRBV7-2 and TRBJ2-6, with D possibly being TRBD1 (6 bases). V shed 4 bases and J shed 2 bases, with 12 bases lying between them. The CDR3 runs 16 residues. Germline lookup yields CDR1 SGHTA and CDR2 FQGNSA. CDR3 amino acids: CASSSGQNPGANVLTF. CDR3 DNA sequence: TGTGCCAGCAGCTCCGGACAGAACCCTGGGGCCAACGTCCTGACTTTC. The full variable domain, with the rest looked up from reference TRBV7-2 and TRBJ2-6, is GAGVSQSPSNKVTEKGKDVELRCDPISGHTALYWYRQSLGQGLEFLIYFQGNSAPDKSGLPSDRFSAERTGGSVSTLTIQRTQQEDSAVYLCASSSGQNPGANVLTFGAGSRLTVL.

The CDR3 spells CASSSQNQPQHF. For the CDR3, the DNA is TGTGCCAGCAGCTCCCAAAATCAGCCCCAGCATTTT. The V and J genes are TRBV7-2 and TRBJ1-5; no definite D call. The V and J ends lost 4 bases and 4 bases respectively, with 5 bases between them. This CDR3 region has 12 residues. Germline values: CDR1 SGHTA, CDR2 FQGNSA.

V and J are TRBV7-2 and TRBJ1-2, with TRBD1 matching 10 bases. J gave up 4 bases and V 6 bases, and 14 bases lay outside the gene matches. This CDR3 is 17 amino acids long. Germline V gives CDR1 SGHTA, CDR2 FQGNSA. CDR3 protein: CASRSRDRGRLGYGYTF. In nucleotides, the CDR3 is TGTGCCAGCAGATCCCGGGACAGGGGAAGACTTGGCTATGGCTACACCTTC.

CDR3 coding DNA: TGCAGCGCAACAGGAACCCGGGGGGCCATATATTTT. It codes for CSATGTRGAIYF. The chain combines TRBV29-1 with TRBJ1-3, with D maybe TRBD1 (5 bases). Germline values: CDR1 SQVTM, CDR2 ANQGSEA. The V gene lost 7 bases and the J gene lost 11 bases, with 18 bases spanning the gap. The CDR3 runs 12 residues.

The rearrangement uses TRBV5-6 and TRBJ2-3, with 9 bases fitting TRBD2. The CDR3 has 14 residues. V was pared by 4 bases and J by 3 bases, with 3 bases of the junction left unmatched. Germline V gene sequence: CDR1 SGHDT, CDR2 YYEEEE. The CDR3 loop reads CASSAGLATDTQYF. The CDR3 DNA reads as TGTGCCAGCAGCGCCGGACTAGCGACAGATACGCAGTATTTT.

This chain links TRBV7-9 with TRBJ2-7; TRBD1 is a possible D gene (6 bases). Trimming took 5 bases from V and 3 from J, leaving 11 bases between them. CDR3 length equals 13 residues. In germline, CDR1 is SEHNR, CDR2 FQNEAQ (reference sequence). The CDR3 DNA follows: TGTGCCAGCAGCCCGGACAGAGACTACGAGCAGTACTTC. This encodes CASSPDRDYEQYF.

The chain joins TRBV25-1 to TRBJ2-1, with D possibly TRBD2 on 6 matching bases. CDR1 is MGHDK, CDR2 SYGVNS, per germline. CDR3 size: 15 residues. Deletions cut 3 bases from V and 2 bases from J, with 11 bases between. CDR3 region: CASSEWGETYNEQFF. Here the CDR3 DNA reads TGTGCCAGCAGTGAGTGGGGGGAGACCTACAATGAGCAGTTCTTC.